This T cell receptor beta chain was identified during a study of cytomegalovirus exposure and HLA in healthy donors. About the research overall: Among the approximately 370 donors who were genotyped, roughly 85% fell in the genetic ancestry cluster that is associated with self-reported Caucasian donors. General study points: Common viral pathogens (according to a later analysis) appeared linked to several of the most significant clusters. Highest at DRB1 and lowest at HLA-C, TCR association rates differed among HLA loci in a later analysis. Cytomegalovirus association was listed for 170 or so TCR beta chains.

PCR employed 60 Vbeta and 13 Jbeta primers. Assay used: immunoSEQ multiplex PCR; TCRdb lists only in-frame clones, some missing. This repertoire shows 95,000 to 150,000 clones, 63% found once; its top ten account for approximately 9.1%. Worth noting for this clone: Its antigen is not known.

V trimming: 0 bases; J trimming: 3 bases; junction bases outside the gene matches: 1. Looked up from germline, CDR1 is MNHNY and CDR2 is SVGAGI (reference sequence). The CDR3 length is 14 residues. This clonotype was obtained from a man aged 35-49 years in good health and CMV-seropositive. The V and J genes are TRBV6-6 and TRBJ2-5; 7 positions match TRBD2. Sequencing was carried out using PBMCs. This chain's CDR3 is CASSYSGGEETQYF. The CDR3 DNA sequence: TGTGCCAGCAGTTACTCGGGGGGGGAAGAGACCCAGTACTTC.